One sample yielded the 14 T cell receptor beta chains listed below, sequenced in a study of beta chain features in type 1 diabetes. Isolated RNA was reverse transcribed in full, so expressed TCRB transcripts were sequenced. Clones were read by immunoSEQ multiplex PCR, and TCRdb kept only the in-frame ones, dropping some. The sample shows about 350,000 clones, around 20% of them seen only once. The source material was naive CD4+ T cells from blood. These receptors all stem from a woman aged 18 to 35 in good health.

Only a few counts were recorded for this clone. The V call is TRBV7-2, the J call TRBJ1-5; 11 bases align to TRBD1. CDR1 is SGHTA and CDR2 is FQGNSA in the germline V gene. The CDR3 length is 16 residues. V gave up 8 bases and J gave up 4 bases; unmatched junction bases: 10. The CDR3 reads CASSKGGQGVNQPQHF. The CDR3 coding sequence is TGTGCCAGCTCCAAGGGGGGACAGGGGGTAAATCAGCCCCAGCATTTT.

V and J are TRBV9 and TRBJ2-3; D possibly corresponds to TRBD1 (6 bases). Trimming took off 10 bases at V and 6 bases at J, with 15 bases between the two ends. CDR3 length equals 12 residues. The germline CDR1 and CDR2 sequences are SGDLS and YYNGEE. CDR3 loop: CASGGGHDTQYF. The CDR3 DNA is TGTGCCTCAGGTGGGGGACATGATACGCAGTATTTT.

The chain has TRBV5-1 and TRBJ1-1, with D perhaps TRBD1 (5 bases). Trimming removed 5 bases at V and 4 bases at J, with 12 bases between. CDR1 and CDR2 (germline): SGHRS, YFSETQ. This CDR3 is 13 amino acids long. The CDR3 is CASRQESSTEAFF. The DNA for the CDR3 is TGCGCCAGCAGACAGGAGAGTAGCACTGAAGCTTTCTTT.

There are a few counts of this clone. The chain's CDR3 is CASSLVTGGGEQFF. CDR3 bases: TGTGCCAGCAGCTTAGTGACAGGGGGAGGTGAGCAGTTCTTC. J is TRBJ2-1 and V is TRBV7-9; 9 bases match TRBD1. This CDR3 has 14 amino acids. Germline CDR1 SEHNR, CDR2 FQNEAQ (reference sequence). Trimming removed 1 base from V and 9 bases from J; junction bases left unmatched: 4.

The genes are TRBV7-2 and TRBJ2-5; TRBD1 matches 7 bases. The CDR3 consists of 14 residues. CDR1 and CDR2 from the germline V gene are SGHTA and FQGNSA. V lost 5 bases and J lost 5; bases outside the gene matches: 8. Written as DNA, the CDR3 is TGTGCCAGCAGCCGGGGACAGCTAAAGGAGACCCAGTACTTC. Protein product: CASSRGQLKETQYF.

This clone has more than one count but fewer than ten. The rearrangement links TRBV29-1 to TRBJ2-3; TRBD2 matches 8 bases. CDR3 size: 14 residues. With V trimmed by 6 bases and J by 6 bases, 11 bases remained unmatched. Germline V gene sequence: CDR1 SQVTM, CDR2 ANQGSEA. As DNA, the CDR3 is TGCAGCGTCAGAACTAGCGGAGGGGGGGATACGCAGTATTTT. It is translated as CSVRTSGGGDTQYF.

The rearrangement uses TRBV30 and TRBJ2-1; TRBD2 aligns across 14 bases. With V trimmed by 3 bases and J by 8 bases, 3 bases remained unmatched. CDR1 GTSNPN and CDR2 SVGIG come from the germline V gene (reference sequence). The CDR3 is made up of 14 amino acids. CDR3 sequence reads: CAWRGLAGVYEQFF. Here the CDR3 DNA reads TGTGCCTGGAGGGGACTAGCGGGAGTTTATGAGCAGTTCTTC.

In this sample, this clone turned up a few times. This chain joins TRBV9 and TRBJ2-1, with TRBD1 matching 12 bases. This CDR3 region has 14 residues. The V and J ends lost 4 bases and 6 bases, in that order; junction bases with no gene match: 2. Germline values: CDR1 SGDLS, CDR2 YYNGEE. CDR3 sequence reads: CASSRDRGRNEQFF. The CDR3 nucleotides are TGTGCCAGCAGCCGGGACAGGGGGCGCAATGAGCAGTTCTTC.

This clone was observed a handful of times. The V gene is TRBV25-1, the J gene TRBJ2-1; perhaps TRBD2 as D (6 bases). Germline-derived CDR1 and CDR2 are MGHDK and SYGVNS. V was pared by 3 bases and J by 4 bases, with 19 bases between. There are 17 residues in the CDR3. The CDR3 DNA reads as TGTGCCAGCAGTGATTTGGGCCGGGGGAGTCAATACAATGAGCAGTTCTTC. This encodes CASSDLGRGSQYNEQFF.

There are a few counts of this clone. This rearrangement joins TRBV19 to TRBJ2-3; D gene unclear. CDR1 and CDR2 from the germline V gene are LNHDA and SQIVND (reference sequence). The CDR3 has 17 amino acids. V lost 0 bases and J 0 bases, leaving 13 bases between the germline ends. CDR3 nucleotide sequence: TGTGCCAGTAGTATAGATCGAGAACAGAGAAGCACAGATACGCAGTATTTT. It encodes CASSIDREQRSTDTQYF.

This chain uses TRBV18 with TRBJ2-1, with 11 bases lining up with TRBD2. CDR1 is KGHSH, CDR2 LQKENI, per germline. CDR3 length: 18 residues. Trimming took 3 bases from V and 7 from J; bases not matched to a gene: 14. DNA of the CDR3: TGTGCCAGCTCACCTAACACCCAACTAGCGGGGGTGTGGAATGAGCAGTTCTTC. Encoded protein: CASSPNTQLAGVWNEQFF.

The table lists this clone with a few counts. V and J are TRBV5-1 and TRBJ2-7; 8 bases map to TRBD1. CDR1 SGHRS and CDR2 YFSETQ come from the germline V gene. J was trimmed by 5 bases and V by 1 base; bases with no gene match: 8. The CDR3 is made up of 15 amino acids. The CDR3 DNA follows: TGCGCCAGCAGCTTGAGTGGGACAGGCTACGACGAGCAGTACTTC. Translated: CASSLSGTGYDEQYF.

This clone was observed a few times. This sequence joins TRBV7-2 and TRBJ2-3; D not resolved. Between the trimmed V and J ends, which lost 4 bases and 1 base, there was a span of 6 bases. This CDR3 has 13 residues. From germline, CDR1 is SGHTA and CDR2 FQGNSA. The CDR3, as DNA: TGTGCCAGCAGCTCCTATGGCACAGATACGCAGTATTTT. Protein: CASSSYGTDTQYF. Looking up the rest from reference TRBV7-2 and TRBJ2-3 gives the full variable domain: GAGVSQSPSNKVTEKGKDVELRCDPISGHTALYWYRQSLGQGLEFLIYFQGNSAPDKSGLPSDRFSAERTGGSVSTLTIQRTQQEDSAVYLCASSSYGTDTQYFGPGTRLTVL.

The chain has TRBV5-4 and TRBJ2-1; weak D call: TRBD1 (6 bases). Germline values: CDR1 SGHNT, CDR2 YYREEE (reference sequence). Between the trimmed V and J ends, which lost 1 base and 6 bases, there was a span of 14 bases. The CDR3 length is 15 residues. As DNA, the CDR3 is TGTGCCAGCAGCTTGATCAGGGGCGCCCGCAATGAGCAGTTCTTC. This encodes CASSLIRGARNEQFF.